A selection of T cell receptor beta chains follows, all from one sample in a study of blood T cell repertoires in COVID-19. Clones were read by immunoSEQ multiplex PCR, and TCRdb kept only the in-frame ones, dropping some. The table has 100,000 to 150,000 clones, about 80% seen once. The source material was peripheral blood. The receptors shown here come from a man aged 55 to 70 with acute or convalescent COVID-19. The conserved cysteine and the conserved F or W are not part of the CDR3 here. Clone size is given for some rows only: seen once, a few or many times, or a class if the clone is expanded.

V gene: TRBV6-5; clone size: -; CDR3 protein: ASSTQGDASPLH
V gene: TRBV5-1; clone size: few; CDR3 protein: ASSTGLAGGETQY
V gene: TRBV3-1/TRBV3-2; clone size: -; CDR3 protein: ASSSRGTYEQY
V gene: TRBV30; clone size: -; CDR3 protein: AWSVSRTGATEAF
V gene: TRBV27; clone size: -; CDR3 protein: ASSPDWDREVSFDRQPQH
V gene: TRBV5-6; clone size: -; CDR3 protein: ASSLSVAGGLRDEQF
V gene: TRBV5-1; clone size: -; CDR3 protein: ASSLGAYRVENTEAF
V gene: TRBV6-6; clone size: -; CDR3 protein: ASSWDRQQY
V gene: TRBV7-3; clone size: -; CDR3 protein: ASSLRPLLAEQF
V gene: TRBV9; clone size: -; CDR3 protein: ASSVVSTGNTIY
V gene: TRBV30; clone size: -; CDR3 protein: AWSYTGELF
V gene: TRBV3-1/TRBV3-2; clone size: -; CDR3 protein: ASSLVGAGGPWEQY
V gene: TRBV28; clone size: once; CDR3 protein: ASTSPAGMGEKLF
V gene: TRBV28; clone size: once; CDR3 protein: ASTQGRTGGTDTEAF
V gene: TRBV19; clone size: once; CDR3 protein: ASTRTGRQVGAKNIQY
V gene: TRBV9; clone size: -; CDR3 protein: ASSLNQETQY
V gene: TRBV5-1; clone size: -; CDR3 protein: ASSLGGRAIYEQY
V gene: TRBV21-1; clone size: -; CDR3 protein: ASSKDRAKWDRDPPDYGYT
V gene: TRBV7-9; clone size: -; CDR3 protein: ASSLGGLAGDNEQF
V gene: TRBV29-1; clone size: once; CDR3 protein: SVEKQGAKNIQY
V gene: TRBV11-2; clone size: -; CDR3 protein: ASSFSEGGEQY
V gene: TRBV15; clone size: -; CDR3 protein: ATSRDRGGTDTQY
V gene: TRBV6-5; clone size: -; CDR3 protein: ASHNPGNEQY
V gene: TRBV28; clone size: -; CDR3 protein: ASSQGTSGTLDTQY
V gene: TRBV3-1/TRBV3-2; clone size: -; CDR3 protein: ASSLLAGGKDTQY
V gene: TRBV5-1; clone size: -; CDR3 protein: ASSLGLAGFYEQY
V gene: TRBV5-1; clone size: -; CDR3 protein: ASGSPSGTGKGYT
V gene: TRBV28; clone size: many; CDR3 protein: ATGTGYSNQPQH
V gene: TRBV18; clone size: once; CDR3 protein: ASSPGAAGANVLT
V gene: TRBV6-6; clone size: -; CDR3 protein: ASTQGNTEAF
V gene: TRBV28; clone size: -; CDR3 protein: ASRRDSNQPQH
V gene: TRBV28; clone size: -; CDR3 protein: ASSSSGRSGEQY
V gene: TRBV5-1; clone size: -; CDR3 protein: ASSVTGGSYGYT
V gene: TRBV2; clone size: -; CDR3 protein: ASSEAGRGTEAF
V gene: TRBV10-1; clone size: -; CDR3 protein: ASSESMAGRQF